This TCR beta chain was retrieved from a study of T cells after yellow fever vaccination (dated by TCRdb to between 2018 and 2021). Turning to the overall study: The SMART-Seq v4 Ultra Low Input RNA kit was used to prepare libraries from fractions with low cell numbers. To follow T-cell clones before and after primary and booster YFV17D yellow fever vaccination, bulk TCR alpha and beta repertoires were sequenced over time. The cohort comprised two healthy male donors, one aged 18 to 29 and one aged 30 to 39 years. Blood samples were taken at several timepoints before and after primary and secondary immunization, and bulk PBMC replicates and cell subsets were isolated. Summary of the overall study and its limitations: The study included only two donors, which limits how far the findings can be generalized. The secondary T-cell response was found to be weaker but faster than the primary response, with a peak reached on day 5 rather than on day 15. FACS-sorted repertoires could contain abundant contaminating clonotypes from the bulk population, so computational filtering was required. A small share of clonotypes was detected in both CD4 and CD8 compartments, with the overlap likely arising from convergent recombination. After the booster, most clones that had expanded after primary vaccination were detected again (approximately 96% of CD4 and around 88% of CD8), suggesting broad maintenance of memory.

Sample treatment or condition, as interpreted from the label and publication: live attenuated yellow fever vaccine strain. At each blood-draw timepoint, two biological replicates of bulk PBMCs were obtained. PBMCs were isolated from peripheral blood using a standard Ficoll-Paque protocol. TriZol was used to extract RNA from bulk PBMCs, from CD4 and CD8 fractions, and from dextramer-positive and dextramer-negative fractions. TCR cDNA was made using 5'RACE template switching, a step that added a universal primer site and unique molecular identifiers. Priming for cDNA synthesis came from both the TCR alpha and TCR beta constant segments. Two PCR steps were used to amplify libraries, with sample barcodes and sequencing adapters being added in the second step. Sequencing of libraries was done on Illumina HiSeq 2500 (2x100 bp) or NovaSeq (2x150 bp). For the original study's pipeline: Reads were demultiplexed and collapsed into UMI consensus sequences with MIGEC, and V(D)J alignment was performed with MiXCR. Using edgeR on replicate PBMC samples, clonotypes were called vaccine-responding if FDR was below 0.01 and the log2 fold change was above 5 up to day 15. Bulk clonotypes were assigned CD4 or CD8 identity according to which sequenced CD4 or CD8 repertoire held them at higher abundance. TCRdb took the public reads, trimmed them with fastp at Q25, ran MiXCR for clone calling and kept in-frame beta chains. Rows are unified per CDR3 protein, each entry keeping the most common DNA and genes. TCRdb, rather than the study authors, made the V and J calls. The sample table shows some 350,000 distinct CDR3 sequences, and roughly 6.1% are seen once. The ten largest account for about 15% of the sample.

The CDR3 goes from the cysteine to the phenylalanine over 16 residues. Here the CDR3 DNA is all that survives: 48 bases in frame from base 1. CDR1 and CDR2 are drawn from the germline V gene: SGHVS, FQNEAQ. Trimming accounts for 3 bases at V and 0 bases at J, while the number of junction bases matched to no gene is 4. Notes on this clonotype: The specificity of this receptor is unknown. Base qualities were left out, and no much larger clone turns up one base away.

The chain was built from TRBV7-8 and TRBJ1-4; 7 nucleotides in the junction match TRBD1. This TCR came from a man aged 30 to 45 who received the YFV17D yellow fever vaccine. Specimen: PBMCs, collected 5 days after the yellow fever booster vaccination. CDR3 sequence: CASSFHRGATNEKLFF. The sequenced DNA: TGTGCCAGCAGCTTCCACAGGGGAGCAACTAATGAAAAACTGTTTTTT.